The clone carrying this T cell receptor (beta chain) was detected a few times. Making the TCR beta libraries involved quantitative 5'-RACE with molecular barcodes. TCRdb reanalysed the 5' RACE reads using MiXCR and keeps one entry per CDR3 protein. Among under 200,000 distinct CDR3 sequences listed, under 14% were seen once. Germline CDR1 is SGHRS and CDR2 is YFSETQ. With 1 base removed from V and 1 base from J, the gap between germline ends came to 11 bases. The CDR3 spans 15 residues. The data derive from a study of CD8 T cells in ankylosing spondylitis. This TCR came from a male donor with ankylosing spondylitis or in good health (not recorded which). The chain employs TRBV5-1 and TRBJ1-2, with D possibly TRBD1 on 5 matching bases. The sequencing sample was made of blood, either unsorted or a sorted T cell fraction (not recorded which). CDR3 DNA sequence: TGCGCCAGCAGCTTGCAGGGCGGGGATAACTATGGCTACACCTTC. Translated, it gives CASSLQGGDNYGYTF.